This T cell receptor (beta chain) was found in a study of neoadjuvant nivolumab and ipilimumab in lung cancer. Assay: immunoSEQ multiplex PCR; the TCRdb copy retains only in-frame clones and omits some. Among 25,000 to 35,000 clones listed, 90% were seen once. Study-level results: Pathologic regression was not significantly tied to TCR clonality. Only two of four nivolumab-treated tumors gained richness and clonality by surgery. Blood richness before therapy tracked richness in tumors resected after neoadjuvant therapy. Compared with tumor-adjacent uninvolved lung, resected tumors showed greater richness and clonality.

Points on this clone: Antigen: not known.

Trimming removed 6 bases at V and 1 base at J, with 12 bases between. The CDR3 totals 14 residues. Germline V CDR1 and CDR2: WSHSY, SAAADI. The source material was peripheral blood, sampled after neoadjuvant nivolumab, alone or with ipilimumab, at or shortly before surgery. The rearrangement joins TRBV10-2 to TRBJ1-1, with D possibly TRBD1 on 5 matching bases. The receptor was derived from an adult with non-small cell lung cancer. Here the CDR3 reads CASRAWTSNTEAFF. The CDR3 DNA is TGCGCCAGCAGAGCTTGGACATCGAACACTGAAGCTTTCTTT.